This is a list of T cell receptor beta chains from one sample in a study of CD4 T cells in relation to SARS-CoV-2 and coronaviruses. Repertoires were generated with immunoSEQ multiplex PCR, while TCRdb's copy carries only in-frame clones and drops some. The table shows over 40,000 clones, with roughly 84% occurring only once. Their antigen targets remain unknown. The source material was naive CD4+ T cells from PBMCs, cultured in vitro. Receptors were obtained from an adult with COVID-19. CDR3s include the opening cysteine and the closing phenylalanine or tryptophan. D genes are given only for firm matches. Size is stated for part of the rows, as once, few or many counts, or as a class when the clone is expanded.

>TRBV3-1/TRBV3-2|TRBJ2-7|.|.
TGTGCCAGCAGCCAAGAGTGGGGGGCGACGTACTTC
CASSQEWGATYF
>TRBV14|TRBJ2-3|.|TRBD2
TGTGCCAGCAGCCACCTGGAGGCGGGAGGAAAAGGAAATACGCAGTATTTT
CASSHLEAGGKGNTQYF
>TRBV10-3|TRBJ1-2|few|.
TGTGCCATCAGTGGGGACCAGGGGATTGGCTACACCTTC
CAISGDQGIGYTF
>TRBV29-1|TRBJ2-2|once|.
TGCAGCGTGGTACAGGGTTCGAACACCGGGGAGCTGTTTTTT
CSVVQGSNTGELFF
>TRBV27|TRBJ2-2|.|.
TGTGCCAGCAGTTTATCTTCTGCCGGGGAGCTGTTTTTT
CASSLSSAGELFF
>TRBV3-1/TRBV3-2|TRBJ2-3|once|.
TGTGCCAGCAGCATAGTAAGCGGGACGCAGTATTTT
CASSIVSGTQYF
>TRBV11-2|TRBJ2-7|.|.
TGTGCCAGCAGCACCCCCCGGGGGCGGGACGAGCAGTACTTC
CASSTPRGRDEQYF
>TRBV28|TRBJ1-5|.|.
TGTGCCAGCAGTTCCACAGGGTACCCCAATCAGCCCCAGCATTTT
CASSSTGYPNQPQHF
>TRBV4-3|TRBJ2-1|.|TRBD2
TGCGCCAGCAGCCAAGCGAGGGCACTAGCGGGAAACAATGAGCAGTTCTTC
CASSQARALAGNNEQFF
>TRBV7-9|TRBJ2-2|.|.
TGTGCCAGCAGCTTAGGGCCCATCAAGCGAGGGACCGGGGAGCTGTTTTTT
CASSLGPIKRGTGELFF
>TRBV6-4|TRBJ2-2|.|TRBD2
TGTGCCAGCAGTGAACTGCCGGGACTAGCGGGAGGGATGTTTACCGGGGAGCTGTTTTTT
CASSELPGLAGGMFTGELFF
>TRBV11-2|TRBJ2-7|.|.
TGTGCCAGCAGCTTCACCGGGTCCCCCGGGGGCCACGAGCAGTACTTC
CASSFTGSPGGHEQYF
>TRBV10-3|TRBJ2-7|.|.
TGTGCCACCGGTTACAGGGAAGACGAGCAGTACTTC
CATGYREDEQYF
>TRBV28|TRBJ1-2|.|.
TGTGCCAGCAGTTTGCGGGGGGTTGGCTACACCTTC
CASSLRGVGYTF
>TRBV7-2|TRBJ1-4|.|.
TGTGCCAGCAGCAAAGGCCCCCTGGGAGGTGAAAAACTGTTTTTT
CASSKGPLGGEKLFF
>TRBV10-3|TRBJ2-7|.|.
TGTGCCATCAGTGATTTATCGGCCGAGCAGTACTTC
CAISDLSAEQYF
>TRBV6-2/TRBV6-3|TRBJ2-3|.|.
TGTGCCAGCAGTTACCCGCCGAGGACTGGTTCCGCAGATACGCAGTATTTT
CASSYPPRTGSADTQYF
>TRBV30|TRBJ1-5|.|.
TGTGCCTGGAGTGTAGGGGGCAATCAGCCCCAGCATTTT
CAWSVGGNQPQHF
>TRBV5-5|TRBJ2-7|.|.
TGTGCCAGCAGCTTTACGGGGGACGAGCAGTACTTC
CASSFTGDEQYF
>TRBV11-2|TRBJ2-5|.|.
TGTGCCAGCAGCTCAGACTACATGGTGGAGACCCAGTACTTC
CASSSDYMVETQYF
>TRBV24-1|TRBJ2-5|.|.
TGTGCCACCAGTGCTCCAGGGCCAGGTCGGGGGTCGACCCAGTACTTC
CATSAPGPGRGSTQYF
>TRBV3-1/TRBV3-2|TRBJ2-3|.|TRBD2
TGTGCCAGCAGGGGACTAGCGGGAGCTGATACGCAGTATTTT
CASRGLAGADTQYF
>TRBV7-9|TRBJ2-7|.|.
TGTGCCAGCAGCTTAGCGTCGGCAGGGTGGGCATCCTACGAGCAGTACTTC
CASSLASAGWASYEQYF
>TRBV19|TRBJ1-2|.|TRBD1
TGTGCCAGTAGTTCTTGGACAGGGTTGGGGAACTATGGCTACACCTTC
CASSSWTGLGNYGYTF
>TRBV5-1|TRBJ2-1|.|.
TGCGCCAGCAGCTTGGCGGCACAAGAGCAGTTCTTC
CASSLAAQEQFF
>TRBV28|TRBJ2-7|.|.
TGTGCCAGCAGTTATCAGGGGATGGGGTTTTTACGGGAGCAGTACTTC
CASSYQGMGFLREQYF
>TRBV18|TRBJ2-7|.|.
TGTGCCAGCTCGCCCACTACCGTACGTCCTTTGGCCTGGGAGCAGTACTTC
CASSPTTVRPLAWEQYF
>TRBV19|TRBJ2-7|.|.
TGTGCCAGTAGTACGACGGTACTTGACGAGCAGTACTTC
CASSTTVLDEQYF
>TRBV2|TRBJ2-3|.|TRBD1
TGTGCCAGCAGTGAAGCCCATGCCGGGACAGGGTATGCAGATACGCAGTATTTT
CASSEAHAGTGYADTQYF
>TRBV12-5|TRBJ2-6|.|.
TGTGCTACTTCACCTCGGTTACCCTCTGGGGCCAACGTCCTGACTTTC
CATSPRLPSGANVLTF
>TRBV23-1|TRBJ2-3|.|.
TGCGCCAGCAGTCAATCGAGTCGTGCAGATTTCGCAGATACGCAGTATTTT
CASSQSSRADFADTQYF
>TRBV4-1|TRBJ2-7|.|TRBD2
TGCGCCAGCAGCCAACCTACGGCGGGAGTTTACGAGCAGTACTTC
CASSQPTAGVYEQYF
>TRBV19|TRBJ2-5|.|TRBD2
TGTGCCAGTAGTACAGAGGCTAGCGGGAGTATAGGGACCCAGTACTTC
CASSTEASGSIGTQYF
>TRBV5-5|TRBJ2-7|.|TRBD1
TGTGCCAGCAGCTTATCCGGGACAGGGGCGGGGGAGCAGTACTTC
CASSLSGTGAGEQYF
>TRBV28|TRBJ2-5|.|TRBD1
TGTGCCAGCAGTTTATTAGGGACAGAAATCCAAGAGACCCAGTACTTC
CASSLLGTEIQETQYF
>TRBV10-1|TRBJ2-7|.|.
TGCGCCAGCAGCGGAGATAAGAATAACTACGAGCAGTACTTC
CASSGDKNNYEQYF
>TRBV7-2|TRBJ2-3|.|TRBD2
TGTGCCAGCAGCTTGAATATTGTGACTAGCGGAGATACGCAGTATTTT
CASSLNIVTSGDTQYF
>TRBV2|TRBJ1-1|.|.
TGTGCCAGCAGCGCCGGGCTCCCCGGTGGGTACACTGAAGCTTTCTTT
CASSAGLPGGYTEAFF
>TRBV15|TRBJ2-5|.|TRBD1
TGTGCCACCAGCAAACGCGTACAGGGGGGAGAGACCCAGTACTTC
CATSKRVQGGETQYF
>TRBV27|TRBJ2-7|.|TRBD1
TGTGCCAGCAGTCGAGACAGGGACGCCTACGAGCAGTACTTC
CASSRDRDAYEQYF
>TRBV15|TRBJ2-2|.|TRBD2
TGTGCCACCAGCAAGGGACTAGCCGACACCGGGGAGCTGTTTTTT
CATSKGLADTGELFF
>TRBV7-3|TRBJ2-1|.|.
TGTGCCAGCAGCTTAGCAGCGGCTTCCTACAATGAGCAGTTCTTC
CASSLAAASYNEQFF
>TRBV6-6|TRBJ1-5|few|TRBD1
TGTGCCAGCAGCCCTCTCGGGACAGTAAATCAGCCCCAGCATTTT
CASSPLGTVNQPQHF
>TRBV5-1|TRBJ2-5|.|TRBD2
TGCGCCAGCAGCTCCATCCCTGGACTAGTTCAAGAGACCCAGTACTTC
CASSSIPGLVQETQYF
>TRBV3-1/TRBV3-2|TRBJ2-3|.|.
TGTGCCAGCAGCCCGGATATCTCGGCAGATACGCAGTATTTT
CASSPDISADTQYF
>TRBV3-1/TRBV3-2|TRBJ2-7|once|.
TGTGCCAGCAGCCCACTAGCAGGTCCATCGTGTGAGCAGTACTTC
CASSPLAGPSCEQYF
>TRBV7-9|TRBJ2-3|.|.
TGTGCCAGCAGCTTACGTGGGGCAGGGGTCACAGATACGCAGTATTTT
CASSLRGAGVTDTQYF
>TRBV7-9|TRBJ1-6|few|.
TGTGCCAGCAGCCGTCCGCTTGCTCCCCTCCACTTT
CASSRPLAPLHF
>TRBV6-1|TRBJ2-7|.|TRBD2
TGTGCCAGCAGTGAAGGTCCCAGCGGGATCTCCTACGAGCAGTACTTC
CASSEGPSGISYEQYF
>TRBV5-6|TRBJ2-3|.|.
TGTGCCAGCAGCTTGCGTACTCAGAGACCTAGCACAGATACGCAGTATTTT
CASSLRTQRPSTDTQYF
>TRBV7-2|TRBJ1-1|.|.
TGTGCCAGCAGCTTAGGCGGGGTAACTGAAGCTTTCTTT
CASSLGGVTEAFF
>TRBV21-1|TRBJ1-5|.|.
TGTGCCAGCAACAGGGGTACAGGGGGCGGAAGCAATCAGCCCCAGCATTTT
CASNRGTGGGSNQPQHF
>TRBV7-2|TRBJ1-6|.|.
TGTGCCAGCAGCCTCCTCGTGGGGCCCTCCTATAATTCACCCCTCCACTTT
CASSLLVGPSYNSPLHF
>TRBV7-6|TRBJ2-5|.|TRBD2
TGTGCCAGCAGCTCCTTAGCGGGAGTAGGAGAGACCCAGTACTTC
CASSSLAGVGETQYF
>TRBV18|TRBJ2-7|.|TRBD1
TGTGCCAGCTCACCGCGCCAGGGACAGCATACCTACGAGCAGTACTTC
CASSPRQGQHTYEQYF
>TRBV25-1|TRBJ2-1|.|.
TGTGCCAGCAGTGAATTTAGGGGGAGCTCCTACAATGAGCAGTTCTTC
CASSEFRGSSYNEQFF
>TRBV7-3|TRBJ2-1|.|TRBD1
TGTGCCAGCAGCTTAAACAGGGGTGATGAGCAGTTCTTC
CASSLNRGDEQFF